A single T cell receptor (beta chain) is shown here with its context. Its target is not known. Four of the eight donors gave roughly 0.5-1 mL blood during surgery. Genomic DNA was extracted from every available blood leukocyte. The data were produced by immunoSEQ multiplex PCR, yet TCRdb's version contains in-frame clones alone and is incomplete. The sample yields 40,000 to 45,000 clones, approximately 95% seen once. The data originate from a study of human thymus T cells. This CDR3 has 14 amino acids. The germline V gene encodes CDR1 SNHLY and CDR2 FYNNEI. The ends were cut back, 4 bases at V and 0 bases at J, with 9 bases in the middle. Findings of the study overall: It looked as if thymic and blood repertoires used V and J genes in a biased way.

The sequence derives from a boy in the first two years of life with a congenital heart defect but otherwise immunologically healthy. The sample taken for sequencing was blood. The V call is TRBV2, the J call TRBJ2-5; no clear D. The CDR3 sequence is CASSALSDQETQYF. The DNA for the CDR3 is TGTGCCAGCAGTGCTCTATCAGACCAAGAGACCCAGTACTTC. Complete variable domain (other parts from reference TRBV2 and TRBJ2-5): EPEVTQTPSHQVTQMGQEVILRCVPISNHLYFYWYRQILGQKVEFLVSFYNNEISEKSEIFDDQFSVERPDGSNFTLKIRSTKLEDSAMYFCASSALSDQETQYFGPGTRLLVL.